In this sample, the clone carrying this T cell receptor (beta chain) turned up once. Its antigen is unknown. This could be a read error, since a much larger clone is one nucleotide away. The CDR3 spans 15 residues. The germline V gene has CDR1 LGHNA and CDR2 YNFKEQ. With 2 bases removed from V and 6 bases from J, the gap between germline ends came to 17 bases. Co-extracted RNA and DNA came from around 18-30 mg of unsorted bulk tissue. All patients had surgically resected primary liver carcinoma. The data derive from a study of tumor-infiltrating lymphocytes in primary liver carcinoma. At the level of the study: The neoplasms were of stage T1-T3 N0M0, with dimensions of 4.2 to 10 cm across. Sequencing of the samples generated roughly 3.5 to 8 million productive TCRbeta reads, with similar yields across tissue types. Study-wide points: Pairs of tumor regions overlapped more than tumor-adjacent and tumor-blood pairs did.

Making TCR beta cDNA involved approximately 530 ng total RNA and a constant-region primer. Generation of the TCR beta libraries relied on three nested multiplex PCR rounds using slightly modified ARM-PCR. With TRBV1-TRBV30 forward primers and a C-beta reverse primer, the first two PCR rounds were run for 10 to 11 cycles each. TCRdb ran MiXCR on the multiplex PCR reads and lists one entry per CDR3 protein. This sample yields about 92,000 distinct CDR3 sequences, of which less than 75% are seen a single time; more than 25% belongs to the top ten. The sequence was collected from a man aged 40-49 years with primary liver carcinoma and hepatitis B virus infection. The specimen was tumor-adjacent normal liver tissue. The chain couples TRBV4-2 to TRBJ2-7; D tentatively fits TRBD1 or TRBD2 (5 bases each). The CDR3 sequence: CASSQPGTALGEQYF. The CDR3 nucleotides are TGTGCCAGCAGCCAACCCGGGACCGCACTTGGCGAGCAGTACTTC.